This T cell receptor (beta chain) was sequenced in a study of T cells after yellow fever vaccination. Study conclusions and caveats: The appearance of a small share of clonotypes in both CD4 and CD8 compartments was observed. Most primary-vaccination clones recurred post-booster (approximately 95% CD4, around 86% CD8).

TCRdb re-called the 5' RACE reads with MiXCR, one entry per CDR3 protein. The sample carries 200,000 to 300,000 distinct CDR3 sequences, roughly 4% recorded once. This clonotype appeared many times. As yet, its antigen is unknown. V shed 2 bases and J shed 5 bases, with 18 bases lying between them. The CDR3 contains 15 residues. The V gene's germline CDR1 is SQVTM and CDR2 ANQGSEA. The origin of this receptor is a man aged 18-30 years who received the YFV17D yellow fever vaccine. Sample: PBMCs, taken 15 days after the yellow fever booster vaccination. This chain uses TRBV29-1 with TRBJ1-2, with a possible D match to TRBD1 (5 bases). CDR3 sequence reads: CSVEPQNGRAYGYTF. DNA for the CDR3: TGCAGCGTTGAACCCCAAAACGGCAGGGCATATGGCTACACCTTC.